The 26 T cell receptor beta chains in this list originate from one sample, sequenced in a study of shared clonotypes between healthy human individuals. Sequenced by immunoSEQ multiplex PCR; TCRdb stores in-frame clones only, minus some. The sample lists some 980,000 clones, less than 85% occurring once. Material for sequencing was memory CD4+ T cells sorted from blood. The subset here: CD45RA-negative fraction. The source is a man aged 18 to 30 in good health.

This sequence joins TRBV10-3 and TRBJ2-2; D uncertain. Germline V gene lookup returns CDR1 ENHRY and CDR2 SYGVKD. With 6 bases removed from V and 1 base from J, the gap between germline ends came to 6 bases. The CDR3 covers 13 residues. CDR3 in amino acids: CAIRPGNTGELFF. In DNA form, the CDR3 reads TGTGCCATCAGGCCGGGGAACACCGGGGAGCTGTTTTTT.

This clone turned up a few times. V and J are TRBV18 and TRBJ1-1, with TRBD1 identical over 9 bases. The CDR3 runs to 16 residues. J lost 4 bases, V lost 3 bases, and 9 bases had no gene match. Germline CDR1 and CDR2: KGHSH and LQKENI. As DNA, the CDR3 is TGTGCCAGCTCACCTGGGACAGGGTTACTCGGCACTGAAGCTTTCTTT. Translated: CASSPGTGLLGTEAFF.

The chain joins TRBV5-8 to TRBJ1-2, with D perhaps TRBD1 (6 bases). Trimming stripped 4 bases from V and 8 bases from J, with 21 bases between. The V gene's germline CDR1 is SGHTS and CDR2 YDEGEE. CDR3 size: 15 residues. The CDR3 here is CASSQTGSVGQGYTF. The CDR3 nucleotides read TGTGCCAGCAGCCAAACAGGGTCCGTCGGTCAGGGCTACACCTTC.

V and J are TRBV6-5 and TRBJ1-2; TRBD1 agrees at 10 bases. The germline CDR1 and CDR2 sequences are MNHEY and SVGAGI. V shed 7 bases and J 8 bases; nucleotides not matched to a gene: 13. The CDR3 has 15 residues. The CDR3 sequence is CASTPSTGGAWGYTF. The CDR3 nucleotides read TGTGCCAGCACCCCTTCGACAGGGGGCGCGTGGGGCTACACCTTC.

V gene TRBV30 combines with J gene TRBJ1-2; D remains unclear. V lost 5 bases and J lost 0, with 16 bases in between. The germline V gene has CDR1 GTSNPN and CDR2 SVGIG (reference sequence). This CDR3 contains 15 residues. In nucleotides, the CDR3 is TGTGCCTGGGACCCATGGGGAATAGCTAACTATGGCTACACCTTC. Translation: CAWDPWGIANYGYTF.

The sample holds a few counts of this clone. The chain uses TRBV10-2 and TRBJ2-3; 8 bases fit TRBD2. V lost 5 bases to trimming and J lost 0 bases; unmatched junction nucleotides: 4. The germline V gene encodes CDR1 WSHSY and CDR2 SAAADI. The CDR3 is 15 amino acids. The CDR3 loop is CASSTGGPSTDTQYF. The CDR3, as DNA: TGCGCCAGCAGTACGGGGGGGCCGAGCACAGATACGCAGTATTTT.

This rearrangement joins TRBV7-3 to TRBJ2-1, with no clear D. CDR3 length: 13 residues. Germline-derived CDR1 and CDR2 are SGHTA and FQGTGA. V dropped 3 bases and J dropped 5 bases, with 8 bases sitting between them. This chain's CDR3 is CASSFDDDNEQFF. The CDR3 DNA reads TGTGCCAGCAGCTTTGACGATGACAATGAGCAGTTCTTC.

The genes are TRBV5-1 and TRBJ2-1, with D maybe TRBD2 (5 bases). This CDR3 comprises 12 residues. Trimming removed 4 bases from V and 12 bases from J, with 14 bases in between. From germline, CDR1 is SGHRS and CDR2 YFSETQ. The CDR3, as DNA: TGCGCCAGCAGCAAAGGACCCGGAGGGCAGTTCTTC. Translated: CASSKGPGGQFF.

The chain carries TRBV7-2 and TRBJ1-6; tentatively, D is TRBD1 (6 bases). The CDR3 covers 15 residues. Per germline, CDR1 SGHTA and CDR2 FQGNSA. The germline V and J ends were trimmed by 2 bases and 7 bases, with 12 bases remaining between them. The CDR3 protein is CASSLSAGANSPLHF. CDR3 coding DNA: TGTGCCAGCAGCTTATCGGCAGGGGCAAATTCACCCCTCCACTTT.

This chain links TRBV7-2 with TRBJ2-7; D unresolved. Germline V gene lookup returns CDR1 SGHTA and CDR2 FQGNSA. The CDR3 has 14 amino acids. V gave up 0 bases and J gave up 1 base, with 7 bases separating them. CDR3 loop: CASSLAEVSYEQYF. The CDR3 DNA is TGTGCCAGCAGCTTAGCTGAAGTGTCCTACGAGCAGTACTTC.

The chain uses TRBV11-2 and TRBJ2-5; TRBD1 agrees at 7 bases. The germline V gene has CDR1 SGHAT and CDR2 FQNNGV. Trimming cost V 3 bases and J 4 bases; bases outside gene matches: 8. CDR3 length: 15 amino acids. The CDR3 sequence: CASSFTGQRGETQYF. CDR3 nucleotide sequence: TGTGCCAGCAGCTTTACGGGACAGCGAGGAGAGACCCAGTACTTC.

CDR3 sequence (DNA): TGTGCCAGCAGCCCCAGGACGTTCTCAACTAATGAAAAACTGTTTTTT. The encoded protein is CASSPRTFSTNEKLFF. The chain joins TRBV5-6 to TRBJ1-4, with no clear D. The CDR3 extends over 16 amino acids. Trimming removed 4 bases from V and 0 bases from J, with 13 bases in between. Germline values: CDR1 SGHDT, CDR2 YYEEEE.

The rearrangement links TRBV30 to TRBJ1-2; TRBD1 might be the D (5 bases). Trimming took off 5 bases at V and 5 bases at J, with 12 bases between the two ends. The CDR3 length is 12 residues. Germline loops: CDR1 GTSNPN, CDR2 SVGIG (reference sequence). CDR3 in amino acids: CAWGTFVYGYTF. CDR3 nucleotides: TGTGCCTGGGGGACGTTCGTTTATGGCTACACCTTC.

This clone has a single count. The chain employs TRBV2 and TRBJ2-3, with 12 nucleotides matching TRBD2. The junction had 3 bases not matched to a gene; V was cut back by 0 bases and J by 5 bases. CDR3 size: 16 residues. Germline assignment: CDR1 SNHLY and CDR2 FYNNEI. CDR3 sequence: CASSEALAGGEDTQYF. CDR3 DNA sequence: TGTGCCAGCAGTGAAGCACTAGCGGGAGGTGAAGATACGCAGTATTTT.

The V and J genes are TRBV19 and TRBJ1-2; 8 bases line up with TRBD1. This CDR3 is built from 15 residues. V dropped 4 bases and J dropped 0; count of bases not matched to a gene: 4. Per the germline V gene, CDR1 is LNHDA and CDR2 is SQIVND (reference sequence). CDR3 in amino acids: CASSTAQGANYGYTF. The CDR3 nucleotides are TGTGCCAGTAGTACTGCACAGGGGGCTAACTATGGCTACACCTTC.

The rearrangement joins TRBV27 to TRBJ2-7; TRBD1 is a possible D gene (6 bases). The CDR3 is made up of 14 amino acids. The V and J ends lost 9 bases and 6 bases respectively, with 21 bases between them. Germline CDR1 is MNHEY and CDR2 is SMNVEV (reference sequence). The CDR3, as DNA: TGTGCCAGGCACTCCGGGACAAAACAATTCGAGCAGTACTTC. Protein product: CARHSGTKQFEQYF.

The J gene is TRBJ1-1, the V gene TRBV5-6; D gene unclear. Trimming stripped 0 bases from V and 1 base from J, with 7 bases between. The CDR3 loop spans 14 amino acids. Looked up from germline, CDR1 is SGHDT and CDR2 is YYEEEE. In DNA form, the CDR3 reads TGTGCCAGCAGCTTGGGACACCCGAACACTGAAGCTTTCTTT. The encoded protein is CASSLGHPNTEAFF.

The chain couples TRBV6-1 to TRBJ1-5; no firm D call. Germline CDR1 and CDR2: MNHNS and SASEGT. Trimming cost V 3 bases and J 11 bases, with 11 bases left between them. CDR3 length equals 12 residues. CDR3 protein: CASSDWSLAQHF. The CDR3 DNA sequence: TGTGCCAGCAGTGATTGGAGCTTGGCCCAGCATTTT.

CDR3 sequence reads: CASSYSSSGSLQFF. The CDR3, as DNA: TGTGCCAGCAGTTACTCGAGTAGCGGGAGTCTCCAGTTCTTC. The chain carries TRBV6-5 and TRBJ2-1, with 9 positions matching TRBD2. This CDR3 comprises 14 residues. The V gene end was trimmed by 0 bases and the J gene end by 13 bases; junction bases not matched to a gene: 7. In germline, CDR1 is MNHEY, CDR2 SVGAGI.

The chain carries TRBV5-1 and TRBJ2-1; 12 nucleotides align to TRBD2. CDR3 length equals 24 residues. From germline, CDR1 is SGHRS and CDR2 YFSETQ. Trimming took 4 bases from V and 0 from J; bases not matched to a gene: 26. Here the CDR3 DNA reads TGCGCCAGCAGCCCGTGGGGACAGACAGGGACTAGCGGGCTAGGGGGAAGCTCCTACAATGAGCAGTTCTTC. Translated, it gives CASSPWGQTGTSGLGGSSYNEQFF.

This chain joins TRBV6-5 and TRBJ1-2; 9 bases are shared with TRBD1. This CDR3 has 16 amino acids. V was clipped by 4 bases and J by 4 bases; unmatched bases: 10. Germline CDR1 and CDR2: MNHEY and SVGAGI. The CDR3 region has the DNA TGTGCCAGCAGTTCGACCCCAGGACAGGGGAGCTATGGCTACACCTTC. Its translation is CASSSTPGQGSYGYTF.

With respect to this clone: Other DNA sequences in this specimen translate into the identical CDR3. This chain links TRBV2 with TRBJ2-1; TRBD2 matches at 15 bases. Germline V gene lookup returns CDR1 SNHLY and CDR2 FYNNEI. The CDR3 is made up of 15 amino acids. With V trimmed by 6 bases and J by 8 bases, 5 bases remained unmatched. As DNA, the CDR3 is TGTGCCAGCAGCCCTAGGACTAGCGGGGGGGATGAGCAGTTCTTC. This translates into CASSPRTSGGDEQFF. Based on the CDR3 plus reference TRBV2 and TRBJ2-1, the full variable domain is EPEVTQTPSHQVTQMGQEVILRCVPISNHLYFYWYRQILGQKVEFLVSFYNNEISEKSEIFDDQFSVERPDGSNFTLKIRSTKLEDSAMYFCASSPRTSGGDEQFFGPGTRLTVL.

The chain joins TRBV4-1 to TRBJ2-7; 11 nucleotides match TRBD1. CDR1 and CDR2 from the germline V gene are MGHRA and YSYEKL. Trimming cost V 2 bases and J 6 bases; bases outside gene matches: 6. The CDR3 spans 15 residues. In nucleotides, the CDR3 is TGCGCCAGCAGCCAAACTGGACAGGGGGCGGGCGAGCAGTACTTC. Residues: CASSQTGQGAGEQYF.

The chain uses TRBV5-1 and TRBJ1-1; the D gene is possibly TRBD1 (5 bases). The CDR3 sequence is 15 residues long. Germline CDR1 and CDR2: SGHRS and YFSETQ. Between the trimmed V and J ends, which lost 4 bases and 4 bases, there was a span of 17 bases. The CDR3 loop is CASSDLGAGATEAFF. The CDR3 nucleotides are TGCGCCAGCAGCGACTTAGGGGCCGGAGCCACTGAAGCTTTCTTT.

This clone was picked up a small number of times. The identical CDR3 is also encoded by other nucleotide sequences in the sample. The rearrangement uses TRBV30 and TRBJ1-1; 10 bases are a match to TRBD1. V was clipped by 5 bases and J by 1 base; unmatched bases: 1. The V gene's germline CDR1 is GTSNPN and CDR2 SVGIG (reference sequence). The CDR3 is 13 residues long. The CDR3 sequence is CAWGQGGNTEAFF. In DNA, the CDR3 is TGTGCCTGGGGACAGGGGGGGAACACTGAAGCTTTCTTT.

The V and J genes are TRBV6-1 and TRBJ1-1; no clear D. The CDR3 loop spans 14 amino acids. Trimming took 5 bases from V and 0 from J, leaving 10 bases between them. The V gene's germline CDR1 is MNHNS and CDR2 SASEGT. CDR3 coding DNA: TGTGCCAGCAGTACCCAGGCAATGAACACTGAAGCTTTCTTT. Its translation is CASSTQAMNTEAFF.